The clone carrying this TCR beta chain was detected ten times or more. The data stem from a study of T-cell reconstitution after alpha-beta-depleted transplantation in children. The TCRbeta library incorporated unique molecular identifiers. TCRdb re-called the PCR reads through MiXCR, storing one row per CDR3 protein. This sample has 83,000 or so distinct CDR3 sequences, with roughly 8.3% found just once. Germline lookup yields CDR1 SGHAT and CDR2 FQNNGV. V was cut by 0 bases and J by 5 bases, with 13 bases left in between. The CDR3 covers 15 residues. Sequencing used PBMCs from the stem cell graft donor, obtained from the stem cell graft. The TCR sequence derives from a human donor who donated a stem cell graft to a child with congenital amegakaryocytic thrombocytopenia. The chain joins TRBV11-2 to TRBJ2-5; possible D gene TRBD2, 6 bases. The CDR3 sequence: CASSLDRSGLETQYF. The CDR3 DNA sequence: TGTGCCAGCAGCTTAGATCGATCGGGACTGGAGACCCAGTACTTC.